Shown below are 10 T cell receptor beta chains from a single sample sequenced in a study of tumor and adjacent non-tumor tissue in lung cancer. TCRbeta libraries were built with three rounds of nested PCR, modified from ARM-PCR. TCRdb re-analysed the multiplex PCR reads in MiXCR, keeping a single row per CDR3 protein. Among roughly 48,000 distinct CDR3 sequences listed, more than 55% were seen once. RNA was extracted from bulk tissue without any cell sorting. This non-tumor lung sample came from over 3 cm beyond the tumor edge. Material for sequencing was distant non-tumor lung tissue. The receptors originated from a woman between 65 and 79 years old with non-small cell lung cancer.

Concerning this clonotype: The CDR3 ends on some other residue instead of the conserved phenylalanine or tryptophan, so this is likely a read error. Written as DNA, the CDR3 is TGCAGTGCTAGATGGAAGGGCCATAAAGTTAACTATGGCTACACCTCC. It codes for CSARWKGHKVNYGYTS. V usage is TRBV20-1 and J usage is TRBJ1-2; the D is unclear. This CDR3 has 16 residues. Germline V gene data show CDR1 as DFQATT and CDR2 as SNEGSKA (reference sequence). Trimming removed 2 bases at V and 1 base at J, with 17 bases between.

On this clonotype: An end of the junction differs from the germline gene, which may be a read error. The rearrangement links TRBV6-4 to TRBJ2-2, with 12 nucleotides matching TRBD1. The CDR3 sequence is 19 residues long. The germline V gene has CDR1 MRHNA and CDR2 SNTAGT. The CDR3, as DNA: TGTGCCGGCAGTGACGGAGGGGACAGGGGGCCCATTAACACCGGGGAGCTGTTTTTT. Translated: CAGSDGGDRGPINTGELFF.

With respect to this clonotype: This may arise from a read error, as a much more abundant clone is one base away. The CDR3 sequence is CASQREPTYEQYF. As DNA, the CDR3 is TGCGCCAGCCAGCGAGAACCAACCTACGAGCAGTACTTC. This chain uses TRBV5-1 with TRBJ2-7; no definite D call. This CDR3 has 13 residues. CDR1 and CDR2 (germline): SGHRS, YFSETQ. V shed 7 bases and J shed 2 bases, with 13 bases lying between them.

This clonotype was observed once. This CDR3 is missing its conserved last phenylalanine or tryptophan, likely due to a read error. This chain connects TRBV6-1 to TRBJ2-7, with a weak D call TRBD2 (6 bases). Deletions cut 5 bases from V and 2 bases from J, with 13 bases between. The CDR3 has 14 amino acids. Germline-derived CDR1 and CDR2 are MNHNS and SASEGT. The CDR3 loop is CASSRTGGTYEQYY. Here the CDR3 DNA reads TGTGCCAGCAGTCGGACTGGCGGGACCTACGAGCAGTACTAC.

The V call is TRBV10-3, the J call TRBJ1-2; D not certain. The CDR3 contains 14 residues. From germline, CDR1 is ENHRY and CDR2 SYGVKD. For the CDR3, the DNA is TGTGTCTCCTCGAGATGGGTTCAAGTGAATGGCTACACCTTC. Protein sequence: CVSSRWVQVNGYTF.

The CDR3: CSGSPRTGAEQYF. CDR3 nucleotide sequence: TGTTCCGGCAGCCCGCGGACAGGGGCCGAGCAGTACTTC. The rearrangement links TRBV11-2 to TRBJ2-7; 9 bases are shared with TRBD1. The germline gives CDR1 SGHAT, CDR2 FQNNGV. This CDR3 has 13 residues.

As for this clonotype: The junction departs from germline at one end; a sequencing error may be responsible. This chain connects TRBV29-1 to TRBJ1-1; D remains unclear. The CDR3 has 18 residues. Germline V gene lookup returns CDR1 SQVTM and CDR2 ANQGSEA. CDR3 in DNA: TGCAGCGTTGAAGATCTTATGGAGCGTGCCGTTATGAGCACTGAAGCTTTCTTC. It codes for CSVEDLMERAVMSTEAFF.

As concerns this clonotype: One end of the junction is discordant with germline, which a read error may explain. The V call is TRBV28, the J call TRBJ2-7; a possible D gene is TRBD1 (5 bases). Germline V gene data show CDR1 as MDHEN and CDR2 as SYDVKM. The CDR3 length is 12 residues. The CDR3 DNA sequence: TGTGCCAGCAGTCCCCAGGGCCCCGAGCAGTATTTC. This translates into CASSPQGPEQYF.

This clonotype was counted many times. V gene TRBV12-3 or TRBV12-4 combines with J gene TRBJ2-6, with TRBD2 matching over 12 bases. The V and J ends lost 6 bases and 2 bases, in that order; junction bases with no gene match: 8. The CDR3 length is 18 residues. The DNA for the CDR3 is TGTGCCAGCAGATACAACCTAGCGGGAGGGCCTGGGGCCAACGTCCTGACTTTC. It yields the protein CASRYNLAGGPGANVLTF.

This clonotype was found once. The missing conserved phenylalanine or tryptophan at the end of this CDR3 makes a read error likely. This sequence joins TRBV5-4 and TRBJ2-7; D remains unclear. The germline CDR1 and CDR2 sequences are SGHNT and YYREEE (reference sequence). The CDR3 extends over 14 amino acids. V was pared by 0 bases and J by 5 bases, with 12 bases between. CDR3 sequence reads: CASSLGPDPDEQYL. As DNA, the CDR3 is TGTGCCAGCAGCTTGGGGCCAGACCCCGACGAGCAGTACCTC.